This is a list of T cell receptor beta chains from one sample in a study of T cell changes during pregnancy in multiple sclerosis. Sequencing was performed with immunoSEQ multiplex PCR; in TCRdb, only in-frame clones are kept and a portion is missing. The table includes tens of thousands of clones, 90% to 95% detected once. The sequencing used CD8+ T cells from peripheral blood mononuclear cells, collected in the second trimester of pregnancy. The receptors originated from a female donor with multiple sclerosis, enrolled in a pregnancy study. Each CDR3 is given with its conserved first and last residue. D genes are given only for firm matches. For some rows the clone size is stated as once, few or many, or as a class when expanded; others skip it.

abundance: .; d_gene: .; j_gene: TRBJ2-5; v_gene: TRBV4-1; CDR3aa: CASSQDQVEGAQYF; CDR3nt: TGCGCCAGCAGCCAAGATCAGGTTGAGGGGGCCCAGTACTTC
abundance: .; d_gene: TRBD2; j_gene: TRBJ2-1; v_gene: TRBV2; CDR3aa: CASRGTSIVEQFF; CDR3nt: TGTGCCAGCAGGGGGACTAGTATTGTTGAGCAGTTCTTC
abundance: once; d_gene: .; j_gene: TRBJ2-2; v_gene: TRBV7-6; CDR3aa: CASSLERDTGELFF; CDR3nt: TGTGCCAGCAGCTTAGAGCGGGACACCGGGGAGCTGTTTTTT
abundance: .; d_gene: TRBD1; j_gene: TRBJ1-2; v_gene: TRBV6-5; CDR3aa: CATLYPGQGVDGYTF; CDR3nt: TGTGCCACCCTCTATCCGGGACAGGGGGTGGATGGCTACACCTTC
abundance: .; d_gene: TRBD2; j_gene: TRBJ2-1; v_gene: TRBV4-2; CDR3aa: CASSQYGTSANPSYNEQFF; CDR3nt: TGTGCCAGCAGCCAGTACGGGACTAGCGCAAATCCCTCCTACAATGAGCAGTTCTTC
abundance: .; d_gene: .; j_gene: TRBJ2-3; v_gene: TRBV21-1; CDR3aa: CASSKGLAERGTDTQYF; CDR3nt: TGTGCCAGCAGCAAAGGACTAGCGGAGAGGGGCACAGATACGCAGTATTTT
abundance: .; d_gene: TRBD1; j_gene: TRBJ1-2; v_gene: TRBV4-3; CDR3aa: CASSMGQGGYTF; CDR3nt: TGCGCCAGCAGCATGGGACAGGGTGGCTACACCTTC
abundance: .; d_gene: TRBD1; j_gene: TRBJ2-3; v_gene: TRBV5-1; CDR3aa: CASSVDRGTDTQYF; CDR3nt: TGCGCCAGCAGCGTGGACAGGGGCACAGATACGCAGTATTTT
abundance: few; d_gene: .; j_gene: TRBJ1-2; v_gene: TRBV27; CDR3aa: CASRPRSGNYGYTF; CDR3nt: TGTGCCAGCAGACCACGGTCGGGGAACTATGGCTACACCTTC
abundance: .; d_gene: .; j_gene: TRBJ1-1; v_gene: TRBV18; CDR3aa: CASSPPVDTEAFF; CDR3nt: TGTGCCAGCTCACCACCGGTAGACACTGAAGCTTTCTTT
abundance: .; d_gene: .; j_gene: TRBJ2-7; v_gene: TRBV27; CDR3aa: CASSSSPGHETYEQYF; CDR3nt: TGTGCCAGCAGTTCCAGCCCCGGACACGAAACCTACGAGCAGTACTTC
abundance: .; d_gene: .; j_gene: TRBJ1-5; v_gene: TRBV27; CDR3aa: CASSSATQQPQHF; CDR3nt: TGTGCCAGCAGTTCGGCGACTCAGCAGCCCCAGCATTTT
abundance: .; d_gene: .; j_gene: TRBJ1-1; v_gene: TRBV5-4; CDR3aa: CASSLGLSMNTEAFF; CDR3nt: TGTGCCAGCAGCTTGGGACTTTCCATGAACACTGAAGCTTTCTTT
abundance: .; d_gene: .; j_gene: TRBJ1-5; v_gene: TRBV27; CDR3aa: CASSPVGGGQPQHF; CDR3nt: TGTGCCAGCAGTCCCGTGGGGGGGGGTCAGCCCCAGCATTTT
abundance: .; d_gene: TRBD1; j_gene: TRBJ2-7; v_gene: TRBV6-1; CDR3aa: CASSEGTGLSYEQYF; CDR3nt: TGTGCCAGCAGTGAAGGGACAGGTCTCAGCTACGAGCAGTACTTC
abundance: .; d_gene: .; j_gene: TRBJ2-7; v_gene: TRBV28; CDR3aa: CASSFFAGSHEQYF; CDR3nt: TGTGCCAGCAGTTTCTTTGCGGGGTCCCACGAGCAGTACTTC
abundance: .; d_gene: .; j_gene: TRBJ2-7; v_gene: TRBV5-1; CDR3aa: CASSLDRTLGEQYF; CDR3nt: TGCGCCAGCAGCTTGGACAGGACCCTGGGGGAGCAGTACTTC
abundance: .; d_gene: TRBD2; j_gene: TRBJ2-3; v_gene: TRBV29-1; CDR3aa: CSVAWPAGGPTDTQYF; CDR3nt: TGCAGCGTTGCCTGGCCCGCGGGAGGGCCGACAGATACGCAGTATTTT
abundance: .; d_gene: TRBD1; j_gene: TRBJ2-5; v_gene: TRBV9; CDR3aa: CASSVPGGEETQYF; CDR3nt: TGTGCCAGCAGCGTCCCAGGGGGCGAAGAGACCCAGTACTTC
abundance: once; d_gene: .; j_gene: TRBJ1-1; v_gene: TRBV19; CDR3aa: CASSAGGYKWLEAMNTEAFF; CDR3nt: TGTGCCAGTAGTGCGGGGGGGTATAAGTGGTTAGAGGCCATGAACACTGAAGCTTTCTTT
abundance: .; d_gene: .; j_gene: TRBJ2-7; v_gene: TRBV5-1; CDR3aa: CASSGGRGSSYEQYF; CDR3nt: TGCGCCAGCAGCGGGGGAAGGGGGAGCTCCTACGAGCAGTACTTC
abundance: .; d_gene: .; j_gene: TRBJ2-7; v_gene: TRBV10-3; CDR3aa: CAISDPVGGEYEQYF; CDR3nt: TGTGCCATCAGTGACCCCGTGGGGGGAGAGTACGAGCAGTACTTC
abundance: .; d_gene: TRBD2; j_gene: TRBJ2-3; v_gene: TRBV9; CDR3aa: CASSVAGTSSTDTQYF; CDR3nt: TGTGCCAGCAGCGTAGCCGGGACTAGCTCCACAGATACGCAGTATTTT
abundance: .; d_gene: .; j_gene: TRBJ2-1; v_gene: TRBV4-1; CDR3aa: CASSQAAYNEQFF; CDR3nt: TGCGCCAGCAGCCAAGCTGCCTACAATGAGCAGTTCTTC
abundance: .; d_gene: .; j_gene: TRBJ2-7; v_gene: TRBV7-9; CDR3aa: CASSLAQAPYEQYF; CDR3nt: TGTGCCAGCAGCTTAGCGCAGGCCCCCTACGAGCAGTACTTC
abundance: .; d_gene: .; j_gene: TRBJ2-6; v_gene: TRBV19; CDR3aa: CASSPAGVLVLGANVLTF; CDR3nt: TGTGCCAGTAGCCCAGCAGGGGTATTAGTTCTTGGGGCCAACGTCCTGACTTTC